Below are 13 T cell receptor beta chains sequenced from a single sample in a study of patients and donors after allogeneic stem cell transplantation. TCRdb itself ran the RT-PCR reads through MiXCR, one entry per CDR3 protein. The sample contains 920,000 or so distinct CDR3 sequences, about a sixth of which appear only once. Sequenced: blood, either unsorted or a sorted T cell fraction (not recorded which). These receptors originate from a human donor who was either an allogeneic HSCT recipient or a stem cell or donor lymphocyte infusion donor (not recorded which). It is not recorded whose cells these are; they may come from a transplant donor.

This clonotype was seen a handful of times. The V call is TRBV6-1, the J call TRBJ2-1; TRBD2 matches 10 bases. This CDR3 has 14 amino acids. Germline V gives CDR1 MNHNS, CDR2 SASEGT. The V and J ends lost 7 bases and 7 bases, in that order; junction bases with no gene match: 7. The CDR3 reads CASTRTSGFNEQFF. The CDR3 DNA reads as TGTGCCAGCACCAGGACTAGCGGATTTAATGAGCAGTTCTTC.

The genes are TRBV6-4 and TRBJ2-1; the match to TRBD2 covers 11 bases. The CDR3 extends over 14 amino acids. Looked up from germline, CDR1 is MRHNA and CDR2 is SNTAGT. The trim removed 4 bases at V and 8 bases at J, leaving 4 bases unmatched. This chain's CDR3 is CASSGGLAVDEQFF. The DNA of the CDR3 is TGTGCCAGCAGTGGGGGACTAGCGGTAGATGAGCAGTTCTTC.

The chain combines TRBV20-1 with TRBJ2-2; the D call may be TRBD1 or TRBD2 (7 bases each). Germline values: CDR1 DFQATT, CDR2 SNEGSKA (reference sequence). CDR3 size: 15 residues. Between the trimmed V and J ends, which lost 7 bases and 3 bases, there was a span of 18 bases. The CDR3 loop is CSGRGRGRHTGELFF. CDR3 nucleotide sequence: TGCAGTGGAAGGGGGCGGGGGAGACACACCGGGGAGCTGTTTTTT.

This clonotype has just a few counts. This chain connects TRBV5-1 to TRBJ2-2; either TRBD1 or TRBD2 may supply D (5 bases each). Germline V gene lookup returns CDR1 SGHRS and CDR2 YFSETQ. V shed 6 bases and J shed 0 bases, with 15 bases lying between them. CDR3 length equals 16 residues. This CDR3 is CASISGPRANTGELFF. CDR3 bases: TGCGCCAGCATCTCGGGACCCCGAGCGAACACCGGGGAGCTGTTTTTT.

This clonotype was counted only a few times. The chain is built from TRBV20-1 and TRBJ1-6; no reliable D call. This CDR3 spans 14 amino acids. V was clipped by 3 bases and J by 7 bases, with 13 bases between them. The germline V gene has CDR1 DFQATT and CDR2 SNEGSKA (reference sequence). In nucleotides, the CDR3 is TGCAGTGCTAGGCGGGGAGCCTCCAATTCACCCCTCCACTTT. It codes for CSARRGASNSPLHF.

This clonotype was seen only a few times. The chain combines TRBV6-2 or TRBV6-3 with TRBJ2-7; D may be TRBD1 (5 bases). V was pared by 10 bases and J by 5 bases, with 12 bases between. The CDR3 runs to 11 residues. Looked up from germline, CDR1 is MNHEY and CDR2 is SVGEGT. CDR3 sequence (DNA): TGTGCCACCTCCAGGGCCCACGAGCAGTACTTC. Encoded protein: CATSRAHEQYF.

This clonotype has a handful of counts. The rearrangement uses TRBV7-9 and TRBJ2-2; no reliable D call. The length of the CDR3 is 15 residues. V lost 4 bases and J 3 bases, leaving 12 bases between the germline ends. CDR1 is SEHNR and CDR2 is FQNEAQ in the germline V gene (reference sequence). The CDR3 reads CASSSRSRDTGELFF. DNA of the CDR3: TGTGCCAGCAGCTCACGAAGTAGAGACACCGGGGAGCTGTTTTTT.

This clonotype was seen a handful of times. The V gene is TRBV12-3 or TRBV12-4, the J gene TRBJ1-1; no definite D call. The CDR3 spans 11 residues. Trimming took 4 bases from V and 9 from J, leaving 9 bases between them. The CDR3 protein is CASSYGAQAFF. The CDR3 DNA follows: TGTGCCAGCAGTTACGGAGCTCAAGCTTTCTTT.

CDR3 coding DNA: TGCGCCAGCAGCCAACGGACAGGGGGCTCTGAAGCTTTCTTT. Translating gives CASSQRTGGSEAFF. The V and J genes are TRBV4-3 and TRBJ1-1; TRBD1 matches 11 bases. V was clipped by 2 bases and J by 6 bases; unmatched bases: 2. The CDR3 is made up of 14 amino acids. Germline V gives CDR1 LGHNA, CDR2 YSLEER.

The table lists this clonotype with a few counts. The chain employs TRBV15 and TRBJ2-4; D perhaps matches TRBD1 (5 bases). V lost 0 bases to trimming and J lost 5 bases, with 11 bases between them. The length of the CDR3 is 15 residues. The germline V gene encodes CDR1 LNHNV and CDR2 YYDKDF (reference sequence). In DNA, the CDR3 is TGTGCCACCAGCAGAGATGCGGTAGGGGAAAACATTCAGTACTTC. Translation: CATSRDAVGENIQYF.

This clonotype showed up many times. The chain employs TRBV12-3 or TRBV12-4 and TRBJ2-3, with 8 bases that match TRBD2. V lost 4 bases to trimming and J lost 4 bases; unmatched junction nucleotides: 10. This CDR3 comprises 16 residues. The CDR3 sequence is CASSSVGREVSDTQYF. The CDR3 DNA sequence: TGTGCCAGCAGTTCCGTTGGGCGGGAGGTCTCAGATACGCAGTATTTT.

The chain has TRBV2 and TRBJ1-2, with 12 bases lining up with TRBD1. Germline values: CDR1 SNHLY, CDR2 FYNNEI. J gave up 7 bases and V 7 bases, and 7 bases lay outside the gene matches. This CDR3 spans 14 amino acids. CDR3 region: CASNRDRGRAGYTF. CDR3 coding DNA: TGTGCCAGCAACCGGGACAGGGGGCGAGCTGGCTACACCTTC.

This clonotype appeared a few times. The chain uses TRBV28 and TRBJ1-1; the match to TRBD1 covers 8 bases. V was pared by 4 bases and J by 2 bases, with 9 bases of the junction left unmatched. Germline assignment: CDR1 MDHEN and CDR2 SYDVKM. The CDR3 is 16 residues long. Written as DNA, the CDR3 is TGTGCCAGCAGTTCGCCGACAGGGGTCCGTAACACTGAAGCTTTCTTT. It translates to CASSSPTGVRNTEAFF.